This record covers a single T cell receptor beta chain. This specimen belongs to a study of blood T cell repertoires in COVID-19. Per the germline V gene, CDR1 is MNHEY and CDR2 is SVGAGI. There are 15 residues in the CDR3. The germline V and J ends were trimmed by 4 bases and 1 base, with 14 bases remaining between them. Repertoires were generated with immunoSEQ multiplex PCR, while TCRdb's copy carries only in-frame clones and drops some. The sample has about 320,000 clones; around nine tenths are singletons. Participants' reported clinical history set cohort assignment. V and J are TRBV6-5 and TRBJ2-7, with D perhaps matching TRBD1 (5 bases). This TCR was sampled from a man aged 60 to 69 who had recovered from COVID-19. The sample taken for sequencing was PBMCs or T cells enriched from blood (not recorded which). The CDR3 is CASSFLQGKSYEQYF. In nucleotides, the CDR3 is TGTGCCAGCAGTTTTCTTCAGGGAAAATCCTACGAGCAGTACTTC.